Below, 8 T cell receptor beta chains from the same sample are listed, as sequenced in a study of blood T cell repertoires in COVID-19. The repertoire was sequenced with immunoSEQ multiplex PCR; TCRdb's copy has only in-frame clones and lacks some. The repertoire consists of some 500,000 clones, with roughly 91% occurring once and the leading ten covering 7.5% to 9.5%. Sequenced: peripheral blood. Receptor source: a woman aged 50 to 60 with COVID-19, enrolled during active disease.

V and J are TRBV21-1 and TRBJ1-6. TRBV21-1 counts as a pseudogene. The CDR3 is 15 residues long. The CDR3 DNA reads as TGTGCCAGCAGCAATCGGAGAGGGAGAAATTCACCCCTCCACTTT. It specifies CASSNRRGRNSPLHF.

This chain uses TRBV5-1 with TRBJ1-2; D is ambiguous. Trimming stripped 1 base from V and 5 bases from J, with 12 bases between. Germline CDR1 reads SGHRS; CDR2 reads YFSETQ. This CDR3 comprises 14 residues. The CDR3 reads CASSLRLGEYGYTF. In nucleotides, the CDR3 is TGCGCCAGCAGCTTGCGCCTAGGAGAGTATGGCTACACCTTC.

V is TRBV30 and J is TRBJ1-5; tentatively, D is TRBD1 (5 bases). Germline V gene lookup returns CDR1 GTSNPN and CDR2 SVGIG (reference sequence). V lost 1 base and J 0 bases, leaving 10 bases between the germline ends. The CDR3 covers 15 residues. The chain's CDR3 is CAWSGRTNSNQPQHF. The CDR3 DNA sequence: TGTGCCTGGAGTGGGCGGACAAATAGCAATCAGCCCCAGCATTTT.

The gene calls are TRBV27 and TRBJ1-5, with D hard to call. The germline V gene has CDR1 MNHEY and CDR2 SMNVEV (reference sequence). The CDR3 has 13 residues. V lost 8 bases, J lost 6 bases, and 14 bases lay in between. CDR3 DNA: TGTGCCAGCGCTGCGAGAGGGAGTCAGCCCCAGCATTTT. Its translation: CASAARGSQPQHF.

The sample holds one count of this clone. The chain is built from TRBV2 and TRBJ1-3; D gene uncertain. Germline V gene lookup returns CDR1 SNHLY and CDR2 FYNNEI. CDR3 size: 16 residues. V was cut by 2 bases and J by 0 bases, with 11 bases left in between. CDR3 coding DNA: TGTGCCAGCAGTGAAAGGAGAATAAGCTCTGGAAACACCATATATTTT. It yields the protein CASSERRISSGNTIYF.

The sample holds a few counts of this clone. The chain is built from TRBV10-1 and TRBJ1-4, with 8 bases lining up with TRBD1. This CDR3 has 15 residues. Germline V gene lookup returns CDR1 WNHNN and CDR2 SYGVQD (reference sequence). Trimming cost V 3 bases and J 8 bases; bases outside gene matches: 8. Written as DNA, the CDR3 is TGCGCCAGCAGTGATTCGGCAGGGGGCTTCGAAAAACTGTTTTTT. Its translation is CASSDSAGGFEKLFF.

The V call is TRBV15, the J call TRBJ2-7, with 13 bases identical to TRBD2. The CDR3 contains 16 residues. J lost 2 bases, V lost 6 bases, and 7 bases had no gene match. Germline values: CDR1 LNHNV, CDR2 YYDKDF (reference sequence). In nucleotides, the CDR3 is TGTGCCACCAGAGGTCCCGGACTAGCGGGGGCCTACGAGCAGTACTTC. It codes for CATRGPGLAGAYEQYF.

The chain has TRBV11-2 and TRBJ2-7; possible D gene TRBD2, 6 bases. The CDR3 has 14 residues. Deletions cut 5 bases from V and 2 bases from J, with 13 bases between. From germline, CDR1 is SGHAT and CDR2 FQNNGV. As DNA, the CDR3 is TGTGCCAGCAGCGGAGGGGACCGGCCCTACGAGCAGTACTTC. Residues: CASSGGDRPYEQYF.